Listed here are 24 T cell receptor beta chains from one sample, sequenced in a study of metastatic and nonmetastatic thyroid tumors. TCRdb re-analyzed the PCR reads using MiXCR. The sample carries tens of thousands of clones, approximately 10% recorded once. All patients were treatment-naive before thyroid surgery. The sample taken for sequencing was blood. These receptors all come from a female donor with papillary thyroid cancer or a benign thyroid nodule (not recorded which). Some clones in this sample may be carry-over from other donors' samples.

With regard to this clone: The junction does not match germline at one end; this may be a read error. The chain employs TRBV20-1 and TRBJ2-7; D might be TRBD1 or TRBD2, each matching 5 bases. The length of the CDR3 is 12 residues. Germline V lookup: CDR1 DFQATT, CDR2 SNEGSKA (reference sequence). CDR3 region: CNAMGETYEQYF. CDR3 coding DNA: TGCAATGCTATGGGGGAAACCTACGAGCAGTACTTC.

This clone showed up just a few times. The chain joins TRBV12-3 or TRBV12-4 to TRBJ2-2; TRBD2 is a possible D gene (5 bases). V lost 7 bases and J lost 2, with 11 bases in between. The CDR3 runs to 14 residues. The CDR3 is CASTLGGNTGELFF. CDR3 DNA: TGTGCCAGCACCTTAGGAGGCAACACCGGGGAGCTGTTTTTT.

The chain is built from TRBV11-2 and TRBJ2-6, with D perhaps TRBD1 or TRBD2 (5 bases each). The V end was cut by 1 base, the J end by 0 bases, with 10 bases between. CDR3 size: 17 residues. From germline, CDR1 is SGHAT and CDR2 FQNNGV. As DNA, the CDR3 is TGTGCCAGCAGCTTAGGGTGGGGGTGCTCTGGGGCCAACGTCCTGACTTTC. Translated, it gives CASSLGWGCSGANVLTF.

The chain couples TRBV9 to TRBJ2-7; TRBD2 agrees at 9 bases. Germline CDR1 is SGDLS and CDR2 is YYNGEE. The J segment lost 6 bases and the V segment lost 0 bases, leaving 13 bases of the junction unmatched. The CDR3 consists of 17 residues. The chain's CDR3 is CASSVGPPASGIGEQYF. The CDR3 DNA reads TGTGCCAGCAGCGTAGGTCCGCCGGCTAGCGGGATAGGCGAGCAGTACTTC. The variable domain in full, with the rest retrieved from reference TRBV9 and TRBJ2-7, is DSGVTQTPKHLITATGQRVTLRCSPRSGDLSVYWYQQSLDQGLQFLIQYYNGEERAKGNILERFSAQQFPDLHSELNLSSLELGDSALYFCASSVGPPASGIGEQYFGPGTRLTVT.

This clone was counted ten times or more. In DNA form, the CDR3 reads TGTGCCAGCAGTTACCCATTTACAGGGGATGAAAAACTGTTTTTT. Its translation: CASSYPFTGDEKLFF. The rearrangement uses TRBV28 and TRBJ1-4; 7 bases line up with TRBD1. With V trimmed by 4 bases and J by 6 bases, 8 bases remained unmatched. The CDR3 covers 15 residues. Germline assignment: CDR1 MDHEN and CDR2 SYDVKM.

This clone has at least ten counts. V is TRBV19 and J is TRBJ2-1; D not certain. Germline V gene lookup returns CDR1 LNHDA and CDR2 SQIVND (reference sequence). V was pared by 4 bases and J by 5 bases, with 15 bases between. The CDR3 consists of 15 residues. This CDR3 reads CASSSRSLLNNEQFF. CDR3 nucleotides: TGTGCCAGTAGTAGCCGGAGCCTTCTAAACAATGAGCAGTTCTTC.

This clone was detected ten times or more. The rearrangement uses TRBV3-1 and TRBJ2-4; tentatively, D is TRBD1 or TRBD2 (7 bases each). This CDR3 is built from 15 residues. V gave up 0 bases and J gave up 7 bases, with 13 bases separating them. Looked up from germline, CDR1 is LGHDT and CDR2 is YNNKEL (reference sequence). The chain's CDR3 is CASSQERQGGNIQYF. Here the CDR3 DNA reads TGTGCCAGCAGCCAAGAGCGGCAGGGGGGGAACATTCAGTACTTC.

This rearrangement joins TRBV5-1 to TRBJ2-2; 8 nucleotides line up with TRBD2. With V trimmed by 4 bases and J by 4 bases, 12 bases remained unmatched. The CDR3 loop spans 17 amino acids. CDR1 is SGHRS and CDR2 is YFSETQ in the germline V gene. The CDR3 here is CASSRPGSGSVTGELFF. CDR3 bases: TGCGCCAGCAGCCGCCCGGGCAGCGGGAGTGTCACCGGGGAGCTGTTTTTT.

At least ten counts were recorded for this clone. The chain joins TRBV5-8 to TRBJ2-1, with 9 bases lining up with TRBD2. Trimming took 1 base from V and 7 from J; bases not matched to a gene: 3. The CDR3 has 14 residues. Germline lookup yields CDR1 SGHTS and CDR2 YDEGEE. CDR3 sequence reads: CASSLMGLANEQFF. The DNA for the CDR3 is TGTGCCAGCAGCTTGATGGGACTAGCTAATGAGCAGTTCTTC.

This clone was counted many times. The gene calls are TRBV25-1 and TRBJ1-4; no firm D call. V was cut by 3 bases and J by 7 bases, with 12 bases left in between. The CDR3 contains 14 residues. The germline V gene encodes CDR1 MGHDK and CDR2 SYGVNS. CDR3 sequence (DNA): TGTGCCAGCAGTGAGCATTCTGGGCGTGAAAAACTGTTTTTT. Encoded protein: CASSEHSGREKLFF.

With regard to this clone: A much larger clonotype is one base distant, so this may be a read error. This chain's CDR3 is CASTARSGRVTDTQYF. The CDR3 region has the DNA TGTGCCAGCACCGCGAGGAGCGGGAGAGTGACAGATACGCAGTATTTT. The V and J genes are TRBV6-4 and TRBJ2-3; 8 nucleotides match TRBD2. J gave up 3 bases and V 7 bases, and 12 bases lay outside the gene matches. Looked up from germline, CDR1 is MRHNA and CDR2 is SNTAGT. The CDR3 covers 16 residues.

This clone appeared a few times. A much larger clone sits a single nucleotide away, making a read error possible. Other DNA sequences within the sample encode an identical CDR3. J is TRBJ1-5 and V is TRBV2; no firm D call. The CDR3 has 17 residues. The germline V gene has CDR1 SNHLY and CDR2 FYNNEI. The CDR3 is CASGETGRRRVNQPQHF. The CDR3 nucleotides read TGTGCCAGCGGTGAAACCGGCAGACGACGGGTTAATCAGCCCCAGCATTTT.

This clone was seen repeatedly, ten times or more. The V call is TRBV12-3 or TRBV12-4, the J call TRBJ1-1, with D hard to call. Trimming removed 3 bases from V and 1 base from J, with 12 bases in between. The CDR3 loop spans 15 amino acids. The CDR3 nucleotides read TGTGCCAGCAGTTTCGGGCGGGGATCGAACACTGAAGCTTTCTTT. The encoded protein is CASSFGRGSNTEAFF.

This clone was detected many times. This chain joins TRBV19 and TRBJ2-7; no reliable D call. This CDR3 is built from 13 residues. CDR1 LNHDA and CDR2 SQIVND come from the germline V gene (reference sequence). V gave up 3 bases and J gave up 3 bases, with 9 bases separating them. CDR3 in amino acids: CASSIGTVYEQYF. CDR3 DNA: TGTGCCAGTAGTATCGGAACAGTCTACGAGCAGTACTTC.

Worth noting for this clone: This sequence may be a read error, since a much larger clone differs from it by one base. J is TRBJ1-1 and V is TRBV10-3; no firm D call. Germline lookup yields CDR1 ENHRY and CDR2 SYGVKD. The CDR3 loop spans 11 amino acids. The ends were cut back, 2 bases at V and 11 bases at J, with 9 bases in the middle. Here the CDR3 reads CAISEGVRAFF. The CDR3 coding sequence is TGTGCCATCAGTGAGGGGGTTAGGGCTTTCTTT.

This clone showed up many times. V and J are TRBV14 and TRBJ1-3, with 7 bases identical to TRBD1. Germline CDR1 and CDR2: SGHDN and FVKESK. The CDR3 consists of 16 residues. V was clipped by 1 base and J by 4 bases; unmatched bases: 7. CDR3 sequence (DNA): TGTGCCAGCAGCCAAGTTGGGGGGGACAGAGGAAACACCATATATTTT. Its translation is CASSQVGGDRGNTIYF.

Many counts were recorded for this clone. CDR3 in amino acids: CASSEGGQGYNEQFF. CDR3 nucleotides: TGTGCCAGCAGCGAGGGGGGACAGGGCTACAATGAGCAGTTCTTC. The chain employs TRBV7-2 and TRBJ2-1, with 9 bases matching TRBD1. The CDR3 spans 15 residues. V shed 5 bases and J 3 bases; nucleotides not matched to a gene: 5. CDR1 and CDR2 (germline): SGHTA, FQGNSA. Full variable domain (missing parts from reference TRBV7-2 and TRBJ2-1): GAGVSQSPSNKVTEKGKDVELRCDPISGHTALYWYRQSLGQGLEFLIYFQGNSAPDKSGLPSDRFSAERTGGSVSTLTIQRTQQEDSAVYLCASSEGGQGYNEQFFGPGTRLTVL.

The table lists this clone with a few counts. A much larger clone lies a single base off, so this may be a read error. The chain couples TRBV28 to TRBJ2-7; 9 bases agree with TRBD1. The CDR3 loop spans 16 amino acids. Looked up from germline, CDR1 is MDHEN and CDR2 is SYDVKM. Here the CDR3 reads CASSYTGGSPTYGQYF. Here the CDR3 DNA reads TGTGCCAGCAGTTATACAGGGGGCAGCCCGACCTACGGGCAGTACTTC.

This clone has ten or more counts. The V and J genes are TRBV7-9 and TRBJ2-1, with TRBD1 as a possible D gene (6 bases). V lost 3 bases and J 9 bases, leaving 9 bases between the germline ends. This CDR3 has 12 residues. The germline V gene encodes CDR1 SEHNR and CDR2 FQNEAQ (reference sequence). Here the CDR3 DNA reads TGTGCCAGCAGCTTCCAAGGGGGTGAGCAGTTCTTC. It codes for CASSFQGGEQFF.

This clone was observed many times. The rearrangement joins TRBV9 to TRBJ2-1; D possibly corresponds to TRBD2 (6 bases). CDR1 and CDR2 from the germline V gene are SGDLS and YYNGEE. The CDR3 is 16 amino acids. The V end lost 4 bases, the J end lost 0 bases, and 14 bases lay between the germline ends. The CDR3 bases are TGTGCCAGCAGCCTACGGGACTTGAGCTCCTACAATGAGCAGTTCTTC. As protein: CASSLRDLSSYNEQFF.

This clone was detected only a few times. A much more abundant neighbour one base away suggests this may be a read error. Within the sample, other DNA sequences also encode this same CDR3. The rearrangement uses TRBV3-1 and TRBJ2-1; 12 bases are shared with TRBD2. The CDR3 runs to 16 residues. The V gene's germline CDR1 is LGHDT and CDR2 YNNKEL (reference sequence). V was pared by 6 bases and J by 5 bases, with 8 bases of the junction left unmatched. This CDR3 reads CASRLSPSGRDNEQFF. The CDR3 coding sequence is TGTGCCAGCAGGCTTTCCCCTAGCGGGAGGGACAATGAGCAGTTCTTC.

This clone was counted once. The chain employs TRBV11-2 and TRBJ2-3; D unresolved. Trimming removed 4 bases from V and 5 bases from J, with 16 bases in between. The CDR3 spans 15 residues. The germline CDR1 and CDR2 sequences are SGHAT and FQNNGV. The CDR3 protein is CASSSPLRLVDTQYF. CDR3 sequence (DNA): TGTGCCAGCAGCTCCCCGCTGAGGTTGGTAGATACGCAGTATTTT.

This clone showed up many times. This rearrangement joins TRBV7-2 to TRBJ1-6, with D unclear. Germline CDR1 and CDR2: SGHTA and FQGNSA. The germline V and J ends were trimmed by 3 bases and 9 bases, with 6 bases remaining between them. The CDR3 is made up of 12 amino acids. The CDR3 reads CASSLARSPLHF. In DNA, the CDR3 is TGTGCCAGCAGCTTGGCGCGTTCACCCCTCCACTTT.

This clone was picked up many times. The chain carries TRBV7-9 and TRBJ1-4; weak D call: TRBD1 (6 bases). CDR1 and CDR2 from the germline V gene are SEHNR and FQNEAQ (reference sequence). Trimming cost V 3 bases and J 5 bases, with 16 bases left between them. CDR3 length: 16 amino acids. The CDR3 sequence is CASSLKGGAPNEKLFF. DNA of the CDR3: TGTGCCAGCAGCTTGAAAGGGGGGGCGCCGAATGAAAAACTGTTTTTT. Combining the CDR3 with reference TRBV7-9 and TRBJ1-4 gives the whole variable domain DTGVSQNPRHKITKRGQNVTFRCDPISEHNRLYWYRQTLGQGPEFLTYFQNEAQLEKSRLLSDRFSAERPKGSFSTLEIQRTEQGDSAMYLCASSLKGGAPNEKLFFGSGTQLSVL.